The 15 T cell receptor beta chains given below trace back to one sample, sequenced in a study of identical twins. MiXCR, applied by TCRdb to the 5' RACE reads, yields one record per CDR3 protein. The sample shows around 530,000 distinct CDR3 sequences, 13% to 15% of them seen only once. The same data also contributed to another study, on yellow fever vaccine responses in identical twins.

The specimen sequenced was CD4+ T cells sorted from blood. These receptors came from a woman aged 18-35 years in good health.

The J gene is TRBJ2-1, the V gene TRBV5-1; 8 positions match TRBD2. Trimming removed 5 bases from V and 6 bases from J; junction bases left unmatched: 10. CDR3 length: 15 amino acids. Germline-derived CDR1 and CDR2 are SGHRS and YFSETQ. The CDR3, as DNA: TGCGCCAGCAGGGATACCGGGACTAGATTCAATGAGCAGTTCTTC. Protein: CASRDTGTRFNEQFF.

The J gene is TRBJ2-7, the V gene TRBV10-3; 7 positions agree with TRBD2. Trimming cost V 3 bases and J 6 bases; bases outside gene matches: 8. Germline CDR1 is ENHRY and CDR2 is SYGVKD. This CDR3 is 14 amino acids long. The DNA for the CDR3 is TGTGCCATCAGTGAAAGGGCGGGAGCGGCCGAGCAGTACTTC. It is translated as CAISERAGAAEQYF.

V usage is TRBV27 and J usage is TRBJ2-1; either TRBD1 or TRBD2 may supply D (6 bases each). Trimming removed 1 base from V and 8 bases from J, with 18 bases in between. This CDR3 is built from 16 residues. Per the germline V gene, CDR1 is MNHEY and CDR2 is SMNVEV (reference sequence). The CDR3 DNA reads TGTGCCAGCAGTTTATTTACGGGGGCAGGTCTCTATGAGCAGTTCTTC. Translation: CASSLFTGAGLYEQFF.

CDR3 DNA: TGTGCCAGCAGCTTGGTGAACGAGCAGTACTTC. Residues: CASSLVNEQYF. The chain uses TRBV7-9 and TRBJ2-7; D is undetermined. This CDR3 contains 11 residues. The germline V gene has CDR1 SEHNR and CDR2 FQNEAQ (reference sequence). Trimming stripped 3 bases from V and 5 bases from J, with 5 bases between.

The chain carries TRBV14 and TRBJ2-5; 7 nucleotides agree with TRBD2. The CDR3 sequence is 15 residues long. The ends lost 1 base at V and 9 bases at J; junction bases unmatched: 11. CDR1 and CDR2 (germline): SGHDN, FVKESK. The CDR3 reads CASSQAGSSGSPQYF. The CDR3 DNA reads TGTGCCAGCAGCCAAGCGGGTTCTAGCGGCTCACCCCAGTACTTC.

The gene calls are TRBV29-1 and TRBJ2-1; weak D call: TRBD2 (5 bases). This CDR3 has 14 amino acids. Trimming removed 0 bases from V and 4 bases from J, with 10 bases in between. In germline, CDR1 is SQVTM, CDR2 ANQGSEA. In DNA form, the CDR3 reads TGCAGCGTTGAAGATCGGAGGATTTACAATGAGCAGTTCTTC. Its protein product is CSVEDRRIYNEQFF.

This clonotype was counted only a few times. The chain has TRBV12-3 or TRBV12-4 and TRBJ2-2; 8 nucleotides agree with TRBD2. The CDR3 length is 15 residues. Trimming at V came to 1 base and at J to 5 bases, leaving 3 bases not matched to a gene. In DNA, the CDR3 is TGTGCCAGCAGTTTAGTGGCGGGAGGTACCGGGGAGCTGTTTTTT. It encodes CASSLVAGGTGELFF.

The V call is TRBV5-6, the J call TRBJ2-3; 11 nucleotides match TRBD2. CDR1 and CDR2 (germline): SGHDT, YYEEEE. The CDR3 runs 17 residues. J lost 3 bases, V lost 1 base, and 7 bases had no gene match. Written as DNA, the CDR3 is TGTGCCAGCAGCTTGTTGGCTAGCGGGGGGAGAACAGATACGCAGTATTTT. Its translation: CASSLLASGGRTDTQYF.

This chain joins TRBV11-2 and TRBJ2-1; TRBD1 matches at 9 bases. The length of the CDR3 is 19 residues. Germline CDR1 reads SGHAT; CDR2 reads FQNNGV. The V and J ends lost 6 bases and 2 bases, in that order; junction bases with no gene match: 17. CDR3 loop: CASRSIRTGAQLTYNEQFF. The DNA of the CDR3 is TGTGCCAGCAGGTCAATAAGGACAGGGGCTCAACTTACCTACAATGAGCAGTTCTTC.

CDR3 sequence reads: CASSPTLRQITDTQYF. CDR3 coding DNA: TGTGCCAGCTCACCCACCCTAAGACAGATCACAGATACGCAGTATTTT. The gene calls are TRBV18 and TRBJ2-3, with D maybe TRBD1 (5 bases). CDR1 is KGHSH, CDR2 LQKENI, per germline. Trimming left V 3 bases short and J 2 bases short, with 15 bases between. The CDR3 consists of 16 residues.

This chain links TRBV11-2 with TRBJ2-2; D may be TRBD1 or TRBD2 (5 bases each). V was trimmed by 3 bases and J by 6 bases, leaving 20 bases between them. Germline values: CDR1 SGHAT, CDR2 FQNNGV. There are 17 residues in the CDR3. The CDR3 loop is CASSFTGTPLSAGELFF. The CDR3 bases are TGTGCCAGCAGCTTCACCGGGACCCCCCTCTCGGCCGGGGAGCTGTTTTTT.

The rearrangement joins TRBV7-2 to TRBJ2-3; 8 positions agree with TRBD2. V shed 4 bases, J shed 3 bases, and the junction held 6 bases outside the gene matches. This CDR3 comprises 15 residues. Germline V lookup: CDR1 SGHTA, CDR2 FQGNSA. CDR3 in DNA: TGTGCCAGCAGCTCCCGAGAGCGGGAGACAGATACGCAGTATTTT. This encodes CASSSRERETDTQYF.

This clonotype was observed a few times. V gene TRBV2 combines with J gene TRBJ2-5, with D possibly being TRBD1 (6 bases). CDR3 length: 12 residues. Germline CDR1 and CDR2: SNHLY and FYNNEI. V gave up 7 bases and J gave up 2 bases, with 8 bases separating them. The CDR3 DNA is TGTGCCAGCACTGGACAGCAAGAGACCCAGTACTTC. Translated: CASTGQQETQYF.

The chain recombines TRBV7-8 with TRBJ2-2, with a possible D match to TRBD1 (5 bases). Germline assignment: CDR1 SGHVS and CDR2 FQNEAQ. V was clipped by 5 bases and J by 4 bases, with 14 bases between them. This CDR3 spans 15 amino acids. The CDR3 loop is CASSLHRQSTGELFF. The CDR3 DNA reads TGTGCCAGCAGCCTCCATCGACAGAGCACCGGGGAGCTGTTTTTT. Complete variable domain (other parts from reference TRBV7-8 and TRBJ2-2): GAGVSQSPRYKVAKRGQDVALRCDPISGHVSLFWYQQALGQGPEFLTYFQNEAQLDKSGLPSDRFFAERPEGSVSTLKIQRTQQEDSAVYLCASSLHRQSTGELFFGEGSRLTVL.

This clonotype came up a few times. This rearrangement joins TRBV19 to TRBJ2-7, with 9 bases matching TRBD2. The CDR3 sequence is 13 residues long. CDR1 and CDR2 from the germline V gene are LNHDA and SQIVND (reference sequence). Trimming removed 6 bases from V and 5 bases from J; junction bases left unmatched: 5. CDR3 protein: CASRGSGSHEQYF. CDR3 nucleotide sequence: TGTGCCAGTAGGGGTAGCGGGAGCCACGAGCAGTACTTC.